This T cell receptor (beta chain) was obtained from a study of cytomegalovirus exposure and HLA in healthy donors. Points on this clone: Its antigen is undetermined.

Notes on the study in general: The investigators catalogued under 200 TCR beta chains as cytomegalovirus-associated. Cytomegalovirus status was reportedly diagnosed by the classifier with high sensitivity and specificity.

Primers for the PCR totalled 60 Vbeta and 13 Jbeta. Here immunoSEQ multiplex PCR was the method, and the copy in TCRdb shows in-frame clones only, minus some. The data hold around 85,000 clones, with about 80% observed a single time. V was clipped by 4 bases and J by 5 bases; unmatched bases: 2. The CDR3 sequence is 14 residues long. CDR1 and CDR2 (germline): LNHDA, SQIVND (reference sequence). Specimen: PBMCs. This TCR came from a woman aged 50 to 60 in good health and CMV-seropositive. The genes are TRBV19 and TRBJ1-5; 10 positions agree with TRBD1. CDR3 coding DNA: TGTGCCAGTAGTAGACAGGGGGCGGATCAGCCCCAGCATTTT. It specifies CASSRQGADQPQHF.